The entry below describes one TCR beta chain. What it recognizes is unknown. CDR3 length equals 17 residues. Germline V gene sequence: CDR1 SGHDT, CDR2 YYEEEE. Trimming cost V 3 bases and J 2 bases, with 20 bases left between them. The sample is drawn from a study of cytomegalovirus exposure and HLA in healthy donors. General observations from the study: The study had only CMV serostatus as immune exposure information. Later on, analysis showed that most CMV-associated TCR beta chains appeared to be HLA-restricted. Later work showed greater clonal expansion in HLA-associated TCR beta chains than in equally common others.

In the PCR, 60 Vbeta and 13 Jbeta primers were used. Per the study methods: Around 10 million shared chains were among around 78 million unique TCR beta chains counted in a later analysis. This table comes from immunoSEQ multiplex PCR, and its TCRdb copy is limited to in-frame clones, with some not included. That table gives V, J and clone size, and the DNA gave D and trimming. The repertoire consists of 60,000 or so clones, with 60% to 80% occurring once and the leading ten covering approximately 3.4%. This clonotype was obtained from a woman in her thirties or forties in good health and CMV-seropositive. The chain carries TRBV5-6 and TRBJ1-1; D is possibly TRBD1 (5 bases). The sample taken for sequencing was PBMCs. CDR3: CASSWGRVGTRNTEAFF. The CDR3 region has the DNA TGTGCCAGCAGCTGGGGAAGGGTGGGGACTCGCAACACTGAAGCTTTCTTT.